The sequence of this T cell receptor (beta chain) was determined in a study of PD-L1 blockade in urothelial cancer. Study as a whole: Patients started atezolizumab around 2014, 1,200 mg intravenously every 3 weeks.

The protocol was immunoSEQ multiplex PCR, while the TCRdb copy is restricted to in-frame clones and leaves out a portion. The sample yields under 70,000 clones, around nine tenths seen once. Stated time point: peripheral blood 6 weeks after treatment start. This CDR3 is 19 amino acids long. V was clipped by 4 bases and J by 4 bases; unmatched bases: 15. The germline V gene has CDR1 SGHVS and CDR2 FQNEAQ. Sequencing used PBMCs, obtained around atezolizumab (anti-PD-L1) treatment. The V gene is TRBV7-8, the J gene TRBJ2-2; 10 bases fit TRBD1. The TCR was taken from a man aged 55-75 years with urothelial cancer. The DNA of the CDR3 is TGTGCCAGCAGCTACAGTCCCGGGACAGGGGTGAGAGTCACCGGGGAGCTGTTTTTT. This gives the protein CASSYSPGTGVRVTGELFF.